This TCR beta chain was sequenced during a study of metastatic and nonmetastatic thyroid tumors. Study background: Patients with malignant and benign thyroid disease provided blood and tumor or nodule tissue, whose repertoires were compared.

Study findings and constraints: Within blood and tumor, benign nodules reportedly had significantly lower TCR beta diversity than malignant thyroid tumors did.

About this clone itself: Its specificity is not known.

Germline CDR1 is SEHNR and CDR2 is FQNEAQ (reference sequence). J lost 1 base, V lost 1 base, and 3 bases had no gene match. This CDR3 contains 15 residues. Study processing details: A classifier for distant metastasis in papillary thyroid cancer was constructed using CDR3 differences observed across clinicopathological groups. Through MiXCR, TCRdb re-clonotyped the PCR reads. Here the V and J calls rest on TCRdb's processing, not on the authors' analysis. The sample consists of roughly 10,000 clones, about 40% of them appearing once. Every patient was untreated before thyroid surgery. The chain carries TRBV7-9 and TRBJ1-1; 7 bases line up with TRBD1. Sequenced sample: tumor tissue. The TCR was taken from a female donor with papillary thyroid cancer or a benign thyroid nodule (not recorded which). Some clones in this sample may be carry-over from other donors' samples. This chain's CDR3 is CASSLEDRPNTEAFF. CDR3 in DNA: TGTGCCAGCAGCTTAGAGGACAGGCCGAACACTGAAGCTTTCTTT.